The 2 T cell receptor beta chains given below trace back to one sample, sequenced in a study of identical twins. TCRdb independently ran MiXCR on the 5' RACE reads; one entry per CDR3 protein. The sample holds hundreds of thousands of distinct CDR3 sequences, 18% seen once. The sample was also reused in another study, on T cells expressing NK-cell markers.

Sequencing used PBMCs. The receptors were sampled from a woman aged 18-29 years in good health.

V usage is TRBV20-1 and J usage is TRBJ2-1; TRBD2 aligns across 9 bases. The CDR3 covers 15 residues. V shed 3 bases, J shed 6 bases, and the junction held 9 bases outside the gene matches. CDR1 is DFQATT, CDR2 SNEGSKA, per germline (reference sequence). This CDR3 reads CSARLGSGRTNEQFF. CDR3 in DNA: TGCAGTGCTAGGTTGGGCAGCGGGAGGACCAATGAGCAGTTCTTC.

The rearrangement joins TRBV10-3 to TRBJ2-6; D is unclear. The CDR3 contains 14 residues. Germline-derived CDR1 and CDR2 are ENHRY and SYGVKD. The germline V and J ends were trimmed by 7 bases and 0 bases, with 7 bases remaining between them. CDR3 in amino acids: CAIKISSGANVLTF. Here the CDR3 DNA reads TGTGCCATCAAGATAAGCTCTGGGGCCAACGTCCTGACTTTC.